This section outlines one TCR beta chain sequence together with its context. Its antigen specificity is not known. Base quality data are lacking; no much larger clone is found one base away. The data derive from a study of blood T cell repertoires in COVID-19 (dated by TCRdb to 2018 to 2021). Regarding the study in general: The collaborator samples originated in the United States, Italy and Spain and spanned the acute and convalescent phases of COVID-19. The material from the prospective study consisted of cDNA or gDNA derived from T cells, B-cell-depleted T cells, or PBMCs. Subjects who had been exposed to COVID-19, were actively infected with it, or had recovered from it provided the deeply sampled blood TCRbeta repertoires that made up the dataset. The repertoires were made available in a free public database intended to serve as a resource for research on the immune response to SARS-CoV-2. Samples were obtained from the ongoing ImmuneRACE study (first 160 participants) and from over 1,000 subjects provided by 6 global collaborators. The sample metadata nearly always contained a de-identified subject ID, COVID-19 status, age in years and sex. Where available, HLA class I and class II types were obtained from metadata supplied by the sample provider rather than from assay-based typing.

From cysteine to phenylalanine, the CDR3 is 15 amino acids long. Of the read, only the CDR3 DNA is kept; its 45 bases are in frame from base 1. Cut back by 1 base and 2 bases, the V and J ends lie 10 bases apart. CDR1 and CDR2 (LGHNA, YNFKEQ) derive from the germline V gene. A second Seattle source provided samples from volunteer blood donors who had recovered from COVID-19. Each collaborating institution followed its own protocols to collect whole blood in K2EDTA tubes. For TCRbeta analysis, collaborators shipped samples as frozen whole blood, isolated PBMCs, or DNA extracted from either of those sample types. The research as a whole found: The amount of clinical and demographic metadata varied by source and participant and was provided uncurated.

The immunoSEQ Assay, a bias-controlled multiplex PCR, was used to amplify TCRbeta CDR3 regions from genomic DNA. Per the authors' processing: Nucleated cell counts per sample were estimated from amplification of reference gene primers within the assay. Sequence reads were collapsed and filtered to measure the absolute abundance of every unique TCRbeta CDR3 rearrangement. For each sample, productive Simpson clonality was calculated as the square root of Simpson's diversity index across productive rearrangements. What TCRdb holds here is the immuneACCESS table cut down to in-frame rearrangements. Part of the clones is not present; checked against another copy, under half of the missing clones reflect an unresolved V gene, and the others are unexplained. V and J calls plus clone size are reproduced from that table; the DNA served to infer D and trimming. This sample holds about 260,000 clones; 84% were observed only once. 1.5% of the sample lies in the top ten.

The specimen was peripheral blood. This receptor chain uses TRBV4-2 and TRBJ2-3; TRBD2 is a weak D gene call, 5 bases matching. The source is a woman aged 40 to 50 who had recovered from COVID-19. At the DNA level, the sequence is TGTGCCAGCAGCCAAGGGGAACTAGTCACAGATACGCAGTATTTT. This yields the protein CASSQGELVTDTQYF.